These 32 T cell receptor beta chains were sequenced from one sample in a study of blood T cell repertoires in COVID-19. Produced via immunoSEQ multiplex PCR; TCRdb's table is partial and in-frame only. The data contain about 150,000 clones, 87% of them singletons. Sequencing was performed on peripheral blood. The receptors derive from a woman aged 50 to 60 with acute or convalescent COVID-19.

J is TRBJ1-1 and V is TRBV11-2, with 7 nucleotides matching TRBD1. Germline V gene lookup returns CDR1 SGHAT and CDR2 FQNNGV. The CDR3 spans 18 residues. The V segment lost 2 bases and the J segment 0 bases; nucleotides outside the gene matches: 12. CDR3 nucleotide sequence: TGTGCCAGCAGCTTAAGGACAGGAAAAAACAGAATGAACACTGAAGCTTTCTTT. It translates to CASSLRTGKNRMNTEAFF.

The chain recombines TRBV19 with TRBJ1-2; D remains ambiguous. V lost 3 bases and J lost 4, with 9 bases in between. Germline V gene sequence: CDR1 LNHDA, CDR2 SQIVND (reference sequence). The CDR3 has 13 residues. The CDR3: CASSIAGSYGYTF. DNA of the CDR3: TGTGCCAGTAGTATCGCGGGATCCTATGGCTACACCTTC.

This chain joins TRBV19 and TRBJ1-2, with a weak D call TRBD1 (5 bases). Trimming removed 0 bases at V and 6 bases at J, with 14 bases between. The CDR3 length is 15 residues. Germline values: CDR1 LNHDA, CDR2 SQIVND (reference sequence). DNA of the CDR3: TGTGCCAGTAGTATAGAACTCTCGGGGGGGAATGGCTACACCTTC. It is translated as CASSIELSGGNGYTF.

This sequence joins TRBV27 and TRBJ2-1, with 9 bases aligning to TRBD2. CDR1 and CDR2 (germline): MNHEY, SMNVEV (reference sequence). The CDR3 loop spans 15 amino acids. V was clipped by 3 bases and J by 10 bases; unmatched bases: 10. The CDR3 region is CASSLLARLAGEQFF. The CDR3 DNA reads TGTGCCAGCAGTTTGTTGGCGCGGCTAGCGGGAGAGCAGTTCTTC.

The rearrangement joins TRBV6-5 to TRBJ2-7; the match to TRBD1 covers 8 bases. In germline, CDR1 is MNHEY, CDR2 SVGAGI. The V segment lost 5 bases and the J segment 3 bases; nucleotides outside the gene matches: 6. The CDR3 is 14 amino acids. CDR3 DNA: TGTGCCAGCAGTCCCGGGACAGGTCACTACGAGCAGTACTTC. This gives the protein CASSPGTGHYEQYF.

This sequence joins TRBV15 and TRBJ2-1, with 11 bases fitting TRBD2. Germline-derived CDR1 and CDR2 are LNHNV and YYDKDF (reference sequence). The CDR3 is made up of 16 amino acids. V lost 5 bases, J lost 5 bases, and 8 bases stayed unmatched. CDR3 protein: CATSPRLAGRNNEQFF. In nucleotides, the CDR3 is TGTGCCACCAGCCCCCGACTAGCGGGGAGGAACAATGAGCAGTTCTTC.

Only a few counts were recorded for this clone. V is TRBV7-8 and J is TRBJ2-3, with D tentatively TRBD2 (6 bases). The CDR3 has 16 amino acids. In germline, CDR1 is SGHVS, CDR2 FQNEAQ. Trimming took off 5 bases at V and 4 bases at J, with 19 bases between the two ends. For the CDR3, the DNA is TGTGCCAGCAGCCCCTCGACTAGGCTGTTCCCAGATACGCAGTATTTT. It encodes CASSPSTRLFPDTQYF.

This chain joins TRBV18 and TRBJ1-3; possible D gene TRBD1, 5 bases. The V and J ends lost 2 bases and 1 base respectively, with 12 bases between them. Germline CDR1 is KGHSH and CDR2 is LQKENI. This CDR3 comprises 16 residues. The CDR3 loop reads CASSPRRGISGNTIYF. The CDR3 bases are TGTGCCAGCTCACCAAGGAGGGGAATATCTGGAAACACCATATATTTT.

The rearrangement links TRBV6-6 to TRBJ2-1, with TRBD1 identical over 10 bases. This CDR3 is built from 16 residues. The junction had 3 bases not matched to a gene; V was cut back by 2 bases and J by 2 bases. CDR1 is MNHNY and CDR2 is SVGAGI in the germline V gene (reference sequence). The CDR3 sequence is CASSYDGQGAYNEQFF. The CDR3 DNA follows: TGTGCCAGCAGTTACGACGGACAGGGGGCCTACAATGAGCAGTTCTTC.

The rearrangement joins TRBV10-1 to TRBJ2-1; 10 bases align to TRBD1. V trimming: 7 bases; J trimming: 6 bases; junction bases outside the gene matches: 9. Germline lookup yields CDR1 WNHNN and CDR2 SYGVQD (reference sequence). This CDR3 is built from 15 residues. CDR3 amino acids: CASTGDRGPPNEQFF. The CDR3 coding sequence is TGCGCCAGCACCGGTGACAGGGGGCCCCCCAATGAGCAGTTCTTC.

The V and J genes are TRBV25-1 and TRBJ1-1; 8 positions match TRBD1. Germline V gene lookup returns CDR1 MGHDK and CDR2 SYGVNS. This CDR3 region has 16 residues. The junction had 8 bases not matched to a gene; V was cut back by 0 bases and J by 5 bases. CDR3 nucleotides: TGTGCCAGCAGTGAATACCCAGGGGGCGCACGGACTGAAGCTTTCTTT. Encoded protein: CASSEYPGGARTEAFF.

The CDR3 coding sequence is TGTGCCAGTAGTACGGCCCGGACAGTCAATACTGAAGCTTTCTTT. Translated, it gives CASSTARTVNTEAFF. J is TRBJ1-1 and V is TRBV19; perhaps TRBD1 as D (6 bases). CDR3 size: 15 residues. Looked up from germline, CDR1 is LNHDA and CDR2 is SQIVND (reference sequence). Between the trimmed V and J ends, which lost 4 bases and 5 bases, there was a span of 17 bases.

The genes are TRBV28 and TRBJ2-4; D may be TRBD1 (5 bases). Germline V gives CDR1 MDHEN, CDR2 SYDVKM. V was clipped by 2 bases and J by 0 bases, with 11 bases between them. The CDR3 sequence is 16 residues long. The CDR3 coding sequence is TGTGCCAGCAGTTTACACAGGTCTTTAGCCAAAAACATTCAGTACTTC. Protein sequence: CASSLHRSLAKNIQYF.

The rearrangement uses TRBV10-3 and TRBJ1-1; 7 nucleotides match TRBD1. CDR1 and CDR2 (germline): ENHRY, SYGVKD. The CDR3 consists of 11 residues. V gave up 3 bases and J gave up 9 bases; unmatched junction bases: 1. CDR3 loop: CAISEQGKAFF. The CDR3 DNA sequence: TGTGCCATCAGTGAACAGGGGAAAGCTTTCTTT.

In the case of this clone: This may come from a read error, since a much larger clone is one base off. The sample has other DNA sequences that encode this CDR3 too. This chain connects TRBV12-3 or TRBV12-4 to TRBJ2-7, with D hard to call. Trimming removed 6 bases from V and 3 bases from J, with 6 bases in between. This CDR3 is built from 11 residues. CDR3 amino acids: CASSPLYEQYF. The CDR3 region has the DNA TGTGCCAGCAGCCCCCTCTACGAGCAGTACTTC.

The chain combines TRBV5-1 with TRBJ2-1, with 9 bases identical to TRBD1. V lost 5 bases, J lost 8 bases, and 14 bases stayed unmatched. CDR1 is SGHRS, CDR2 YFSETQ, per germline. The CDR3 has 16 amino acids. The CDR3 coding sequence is TGCGCCAGCAGGTTATCCGGGACAGGGCAAATAGATGAGCAGTTCTTC. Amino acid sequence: CASRLSGTGQIDEQFF.

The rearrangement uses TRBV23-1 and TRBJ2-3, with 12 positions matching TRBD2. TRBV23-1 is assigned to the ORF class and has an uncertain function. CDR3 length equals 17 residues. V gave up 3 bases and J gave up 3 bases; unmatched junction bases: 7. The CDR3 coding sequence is TGCGCCAGCAGTCAGACGACTAGCGGGAGTGTGACAGATACGCAGTATTTT. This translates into CASSQTTSGSVTDTQYF.

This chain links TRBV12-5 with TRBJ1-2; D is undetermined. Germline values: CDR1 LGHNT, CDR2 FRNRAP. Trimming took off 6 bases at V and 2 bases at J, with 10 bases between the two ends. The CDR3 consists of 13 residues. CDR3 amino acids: CASGVAKNYGYTF. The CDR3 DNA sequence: TGTGCTAGTGGGGTCGCGAAAAACTATGGCTACACCTTC.

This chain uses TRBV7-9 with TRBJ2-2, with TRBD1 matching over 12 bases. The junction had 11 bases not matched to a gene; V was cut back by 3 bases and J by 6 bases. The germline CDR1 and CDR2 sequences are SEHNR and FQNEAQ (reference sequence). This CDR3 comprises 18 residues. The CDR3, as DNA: TGTGCCAGCAGCTTCCCGGGGTCCGGGACAGGGGGCCCCGGGGAGCTGTTTTTT. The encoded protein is CASSFPGSGTGGPGELFF.

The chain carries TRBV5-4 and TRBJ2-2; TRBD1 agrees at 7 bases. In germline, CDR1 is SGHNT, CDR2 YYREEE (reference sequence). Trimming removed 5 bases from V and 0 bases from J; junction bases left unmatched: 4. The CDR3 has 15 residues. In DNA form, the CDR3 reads TGTGCCAGCAGGCCGGGACAGCCGAACACCGGGGAGCTGTTTTTT. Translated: CASRPGQPNTGELFF.

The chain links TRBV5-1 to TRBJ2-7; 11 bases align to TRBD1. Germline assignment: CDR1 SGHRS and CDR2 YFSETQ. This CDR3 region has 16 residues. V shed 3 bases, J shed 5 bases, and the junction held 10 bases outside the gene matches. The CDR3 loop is CASSSNAGTGGDEQYF. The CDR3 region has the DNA TGCGCCAGCAGCTCGAACGCCGGGACAGGGGGAGACGAGCAGTACTTC.

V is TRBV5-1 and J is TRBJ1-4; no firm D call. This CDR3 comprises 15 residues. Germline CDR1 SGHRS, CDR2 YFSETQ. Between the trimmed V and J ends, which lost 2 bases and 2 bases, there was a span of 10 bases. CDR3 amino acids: CASSLNAVTNEKLFF. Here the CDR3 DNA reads TGCGCCAGCAGCTTAAACGCGGTTACTAATGAAAAACTGTTTTTT.

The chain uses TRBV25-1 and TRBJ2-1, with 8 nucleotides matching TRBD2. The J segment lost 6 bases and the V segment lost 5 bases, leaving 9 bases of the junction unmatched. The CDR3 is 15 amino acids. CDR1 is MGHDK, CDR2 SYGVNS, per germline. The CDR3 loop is CASSSAGGRFNEQFF. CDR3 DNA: TGTGCCAGCAGTTCCGCGGGGGGCCGTTTCAATGAGCAGTTCTTC.

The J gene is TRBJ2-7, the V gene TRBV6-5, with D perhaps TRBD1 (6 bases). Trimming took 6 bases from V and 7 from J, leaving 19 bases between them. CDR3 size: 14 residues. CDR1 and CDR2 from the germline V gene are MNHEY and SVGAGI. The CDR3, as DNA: TGTGCCAGCAGCCTCGGGACATCGGGTGGGGAGCAGTACTTC. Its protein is CASSLGTSGGEQYF.

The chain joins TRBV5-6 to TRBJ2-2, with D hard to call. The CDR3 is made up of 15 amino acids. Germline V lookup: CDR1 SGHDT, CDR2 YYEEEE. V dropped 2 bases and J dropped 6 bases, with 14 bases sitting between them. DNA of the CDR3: TGTGCCAGCAGCTTACCTAAAAAGCTTGCCGGGGAGCTGTTTTTT. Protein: CASSLPKKLAGELFF.

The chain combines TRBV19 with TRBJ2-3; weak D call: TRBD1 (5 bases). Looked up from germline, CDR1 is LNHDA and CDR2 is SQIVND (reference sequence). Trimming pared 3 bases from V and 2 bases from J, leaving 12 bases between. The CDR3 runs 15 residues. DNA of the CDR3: TGTGCCAGTAGTATGTCAGGGTACTTCACAGATACGCAGTATTTT. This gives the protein CASSMSGYFTDTQYF.

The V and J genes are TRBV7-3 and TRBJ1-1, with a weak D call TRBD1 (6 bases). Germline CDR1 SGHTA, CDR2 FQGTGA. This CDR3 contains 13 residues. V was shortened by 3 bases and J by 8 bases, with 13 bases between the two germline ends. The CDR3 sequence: CASSFGGKGEAFF. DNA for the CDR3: TGTGCCAGCAGCTTTGGGGGCAAGGGCGAAGCTTTCTTT.

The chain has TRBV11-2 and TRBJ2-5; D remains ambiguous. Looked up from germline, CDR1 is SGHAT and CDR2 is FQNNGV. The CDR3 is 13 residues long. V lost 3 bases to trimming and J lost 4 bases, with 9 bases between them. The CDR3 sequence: CASSFQFGETQYF. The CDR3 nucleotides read TGTGCCAGCAGCTTTCAATTCGGAGAGACCCAGTACTTC.

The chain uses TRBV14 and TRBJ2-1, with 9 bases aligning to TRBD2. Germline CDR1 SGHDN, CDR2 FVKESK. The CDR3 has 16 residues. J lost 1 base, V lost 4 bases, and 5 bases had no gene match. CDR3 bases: TGTGCCAGCAGCCCCCTAGCGGGGTTATCCTACAATGAGCAGTTCTTC. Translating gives CASSPLAGLSYNEQFF.

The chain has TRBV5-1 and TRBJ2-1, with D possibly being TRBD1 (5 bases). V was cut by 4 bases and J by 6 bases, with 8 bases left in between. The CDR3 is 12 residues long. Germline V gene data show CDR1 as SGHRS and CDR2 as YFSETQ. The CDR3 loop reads CASSGATNEQFF. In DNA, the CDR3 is TGCGCCAGCAGCGGGGCTACCAATGAGCAGTTCTTC.

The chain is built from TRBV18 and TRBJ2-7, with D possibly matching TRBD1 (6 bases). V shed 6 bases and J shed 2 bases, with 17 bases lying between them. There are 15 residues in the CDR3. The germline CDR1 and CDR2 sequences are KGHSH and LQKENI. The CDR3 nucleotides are TGTGCCAGCTCGAAGGACAGTCCGCCTACCTACGAGCAGTACTTC. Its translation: CASSKDSPPTYEQYF.

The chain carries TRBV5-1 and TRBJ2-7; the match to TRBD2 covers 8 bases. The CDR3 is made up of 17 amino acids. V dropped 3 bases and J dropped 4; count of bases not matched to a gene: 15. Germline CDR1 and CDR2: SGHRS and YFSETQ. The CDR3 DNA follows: TGCGCCAGCAGCTCATACAAGTCGGGTAGCGGGGTTTACGAGCAGTACTTC. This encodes CASSSYKSGSGVYEQYF.